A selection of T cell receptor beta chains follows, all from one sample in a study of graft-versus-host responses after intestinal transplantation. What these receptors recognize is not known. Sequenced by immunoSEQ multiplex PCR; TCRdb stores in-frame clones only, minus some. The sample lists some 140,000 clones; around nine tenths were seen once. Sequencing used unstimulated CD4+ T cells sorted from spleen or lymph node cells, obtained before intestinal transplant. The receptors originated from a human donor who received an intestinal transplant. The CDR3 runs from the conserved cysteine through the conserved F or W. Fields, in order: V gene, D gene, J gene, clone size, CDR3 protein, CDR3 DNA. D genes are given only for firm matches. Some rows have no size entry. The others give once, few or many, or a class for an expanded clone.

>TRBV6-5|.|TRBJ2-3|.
CASKSRGTSTDTQYF
TGTGCCAGCAAGTCGCGTGGGACTAGCACAGATACGCAGTATTTT
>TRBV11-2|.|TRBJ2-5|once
CASRPGWGQGVGETQYF
TGTGCCAGCAGACCGGGTTGGGGGCAAGGGGTTGGGGAGACCCAGTACTTC
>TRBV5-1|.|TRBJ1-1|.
CASSNKLNTEAFF
TGCGCCAGCAGCAACAAATTGAACACTGAAGCTTTCTTT
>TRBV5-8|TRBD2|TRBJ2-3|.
CASSLVTSGSSSTDTQYF
TGTGCCAGCAGCCTGGTGACTAGCGGGTCATCTAGCACAGATACGCAGTATTTT
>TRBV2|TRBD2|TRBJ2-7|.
CASSVAGGGINEQYF
TGTGCCAGCAGTGTCGCGGGCGGGGGGATAAACGAGCAGTACTTC
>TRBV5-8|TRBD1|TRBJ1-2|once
CASRRGQNYGYTF
TGTGCCAGCAGACGGGGACAGAACTATGGCTACACCTTC
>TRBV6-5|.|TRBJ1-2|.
CASSYDSFYGYTF
TGTGCCAGCAGTTACGACAGCTTCTATGGCTACACCTTC
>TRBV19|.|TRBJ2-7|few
CASSMDIRQYEQYF
TGTGCCAGTAGTATGGACATTCGGCAATACGAGCAGTACTTC
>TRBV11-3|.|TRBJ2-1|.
CASSLVGWSLQGFSYNEQFF
TGTGCCAGCAGCTTAGTCGGTTGGTCCTTACAGGGTTTCTCCTACAATGAGCAGTTCTTC
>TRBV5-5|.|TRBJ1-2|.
CASSSLDTRGYTF
TGTGCCAGCAGCAGCTTGGACACCCGCGGCTACACCTTC
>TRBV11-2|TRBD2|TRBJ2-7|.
CASSSRGGRNYEQYF
TGTGCCAGCAGCTCCCGGGGGGGGCGGAACTACGAGCAGTACTTC
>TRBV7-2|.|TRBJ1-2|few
CASSYTGSRGYTF
TGTGCCAGCAGCTACACAGGGTCTCGGGGCTACACCTTC
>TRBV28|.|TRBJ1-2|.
CASSLQGPVGGYTF
TGTGCCAGCAGTTTGCAGGGGCCCGTCGGTGGCTACACCTTC
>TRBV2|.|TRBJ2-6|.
CASSDGFPGANVLTF
TGTGCCAGCAGTGACGGGTTCCCTGGGGCCAACGTCCTGACTTTC
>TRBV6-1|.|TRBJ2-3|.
CASSEGAVGGDTQYF
TGTGCCAGCAGTGAAGGGGCTGTTGGAGGGGATACGCAGTATTTT
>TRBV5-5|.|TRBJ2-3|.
CASSPIQTGTDTQYF
TGTGCCAGCAGCCCCATACAGACAGGCACAGATACGCAGTATTTT
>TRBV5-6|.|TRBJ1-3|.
CASSSTGTGNTIYF
TGTGCCAGCAGCTCCACAGGTACGGGAAACACCATATATTTT
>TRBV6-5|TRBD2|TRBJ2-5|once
CASSYQRGQETQYF
TGTGCCAGCAGTTACCAGCGGGGTCAAGAGACCCAGTACTTC
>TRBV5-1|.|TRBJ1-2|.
CASSFIGLDYGYTF
TGCGCCAGCAGCTTTATAGGGTTGGACTATGGCTACACCTTC
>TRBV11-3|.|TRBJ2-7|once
CASSFVGMGEQYF
TGTGCCAGCAGCTTTGTGGGGATGGGGGAGCAGTACTTC
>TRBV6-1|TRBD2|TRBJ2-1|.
CASRMRGANEQFF
TGTGCCAGCAGGATGCGGGGGGCCAATGAGCAGTTCTTC
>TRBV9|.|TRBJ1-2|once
CASSVEAGTIYGYTF
TGTGCCAGCAGCGTAGAGGCAGGAACCATCTATGGCTACACCTTC
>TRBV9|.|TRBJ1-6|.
CASSIPPSPLHF
TGTGCCAGCAGCATCCCACCATCACCCCTCCACTTT
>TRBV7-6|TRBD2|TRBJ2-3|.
CASSLEGTSGDTQYF
TGTGCCAGCAGCTTGGAAGGGACTAGCGGTGATACGCAGTATTTT
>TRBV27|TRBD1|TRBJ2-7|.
CASSRSGTGEAYEQYF
TGTGCCAGCAGTAGATCCGGGACAGGGGAGGCCTACGAGCAGTACTTC
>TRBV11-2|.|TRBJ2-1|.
CASSPARGGATADEQFF
TGTGCCAGCAGCCCGGCGAGGGGGGGGGCCACCGCCGATGAGCAGTTCTTC
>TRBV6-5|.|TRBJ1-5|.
CASRGPGNQPQHF
TGTGCCAGCAGGGGGCCAGGGAATCAGCCCCAGCATTTT
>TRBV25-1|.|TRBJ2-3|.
CASSDAGRTDTQYF
TGTGCCAGCAGTGATGCAGGGCGCACAGATACGCAGTATTTT
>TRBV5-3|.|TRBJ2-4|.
CARSKGCKNIQYF
TGTGCCAGAAGCAAGGGGTGTAAAAACATTCAGTACTTC
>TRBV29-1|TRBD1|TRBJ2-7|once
CSVDLGQGQYEQYF
TGCAGCGTTGACCTCGGACAGGGCCAGTACGAGCAGTACTTC
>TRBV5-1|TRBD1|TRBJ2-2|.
CASSTRTGAGELFF
TGCGCCAGCAGCACAAGGACAGGAGCCGGGGAGCTGTTTTTT
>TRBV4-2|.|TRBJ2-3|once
CASSQELADTQYF
TGTGCCAGCAGCCAAGAACTAGCAGATACGCAGTATTTT
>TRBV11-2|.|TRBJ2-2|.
CASSPPWGADGELFF
TGTGCCAGCAGCCCACCGTGGGGGGCCGACGGGGAGCTGTTTTTT
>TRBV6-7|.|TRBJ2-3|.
CASNPEADTQYF
TGTGCCAGCAATCCAGAGGCAGATACGCAGTATTTT
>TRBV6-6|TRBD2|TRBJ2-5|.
CASKGGGFQETQYF
TGTGCCAGCAAAGGCGGGGGGTTCCAAGAGACCCAGTACTTC
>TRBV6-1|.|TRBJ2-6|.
CASSDGSSGANVLTF
TGTGCCAGCAGTGACGGGAGCTCTGGGGCCAACGTCCTGACTTTC
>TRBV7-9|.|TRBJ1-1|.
CASSSPGHGIEAFF
TGTGCCAGCAGTTCGCCGGGACACGGAATCGAAGCTTTCTTT
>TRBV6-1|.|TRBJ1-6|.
CASSVSQGPTPLHF
TGTGCCAGCAGTGTATCACAGGGTCCTACACCCCTCCACTTT
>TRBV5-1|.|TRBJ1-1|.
CASSLDRLNTEAFF
TGCGCCAGCAGCTTGGACAGGTTGAACACTGAAGCTTTCTTT
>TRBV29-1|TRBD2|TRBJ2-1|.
CSAGLAEQFF
TGCAGCGCGGGACTAGCGGAGCAGTTCTTC
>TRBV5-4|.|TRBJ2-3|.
CASSLVGALTDTQYF
TGTGCCAGCAGCTTGGTTGGTGCGCTTACGGATACGCAGTATTTT
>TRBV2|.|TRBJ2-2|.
CASSPQGFFTGELFF
TGTGCCAGCAGTCCTCAGGGGTTTTTCACCGGGGAGCTGTTTTTT
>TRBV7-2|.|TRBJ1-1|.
CASSLVVTGPLRAFF
TGTGCCAGCAGCTTAGTAGTAACAGGGCCTTTGAGAGCTTTCTTT
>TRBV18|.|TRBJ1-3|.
CASSPSPQGSGNTIYF
TGTGCCAGCTCACCATCGCCCCAGGGATCTGGAAACACCATATATTTT
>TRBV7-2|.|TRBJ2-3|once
CASGILLEQYF
TGTGCCAGCGGTATCTTGTTGGAGCAGTATTTT
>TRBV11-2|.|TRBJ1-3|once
CASSLVLGNTIYF
TGTGCCAGCAGCTTAGTTTTGGGAAACACCATATATTTT